This T cell receptor (beta chain) stems from a study of T cells in women clearing cervical HPV infection listed by TCRdb under 2018. At the level of the whole study: The cases were 20 to 25 women with histologically confirmed HPV16-related CIN3 or worse, and 2 of those women had invasive cancers. Controls were some 26 women whose single incident HPV16 infection cleared within 12 months without precancer or cancer developing. Blood from cases was drawn at the visit where the lesion was first identified, while blood from controls was drawn once the infection was no longer detected. Among cases, blood sampling occurred a median of about 160 days after lesion detection, with an interquartile range of roughly 85 to 200 days. Since only a few of the women had HLA typing available, the possibility that HLA type was acting as a confounder could not be ruled out. Nested within Costa Rica's Guanacaste HPV Natural History Study, an exploratory proof-of-principle case-control study compared TCR repertoires across cervical HPV16 outcomes. Cases were matched to controls by age within five years and by the year the sample was collected. Cases had a median age of almost 35 years and controls had a median age of about 37, with no significant differences in baseline characteristics. In the parent cohort, 9,000 to 11,000 women aged 18 or older were enrolled in Guanacaste, Costa Rica, during about 1993 to 1995 and were followed for six to seven years. Five blinded duplicates per group were added as quality controls, giving 60 or so samples: approximately 50 participants and 10 replicates. The paper's findings and limits, for the study overall: Whether associations preceded infection or resulted from infection could not be shown with the cross-sectional design, and effector/memory subsets and HPV-specific T cells were not isolated. Across sequencing depths, CIN3+ cases showed significantly higher TCR repertoire richness than controls, but evenness did not differ between the groups. Lower TRBV6-7 relative abundance was observed in cases than in controls (around 0.1% versus 0.15%; Bonferroni P = 0.0008). Because T-cell numbers per sample were unknown, differences in richness could reflect varying T-cell content rather than repertoire biology. Random forest classifiers that combined richness and V gene abundances separated cases from controls with an estimated AUC of around 0.8.

Remarks on this clone: Its recognized antigen is unknown. The read terminates 3 residues before the CDR3 end, so the remaining end is supplied by the germline J gene.

The germline ends are 7 bases apart after V is trimmed by 6 bases and J by 1 base. CDR3 length: 13 amino acids, cysteine to phenylalanine. The 30 bases shown cover part of the CDR3, and their frame starts at base 1. From the germline V gene, CDR1 is MNHEY and CDR2 is SVGEGT. Every participant had a single incident cervical HPV16 infection, and prevalent HPV16 infections were excluded. Cervical HPV DNA was detected by MY09/MY11 PCR and genotyped by dot-blot hybridization. Approximately 15 mL of heparinized blood was centrifuged, after which the buffy coat was aliquoted, frozen at -30 degrees C, and then stored at -80 degrees C. QIAGEN kits were used to extract genomic DNA from buffy coat specimens. TCR beta CDR3 regions were amplified by multiplex PCR from an average of roughly 1,200 ng genomic DNA per sample using the immunoSEQ assay. The assay corrected primer bias using a complete synthetic TCR repertoire to establish an amplification baseline. Amplicons were sequenced on the Illumina platform. The authors' analysis ran thus. Error correction of the sequences involved clustering with frequency ratios plus a modified nearest-neighbor algorithm, after which the sequences were analyzed in the immunoSEQ Analyzer using IMGT gene definitions. TCR richness and evenness were averaged over 20 rarefaction repeats at each rarefaction depth, excluding samples with fewer sequences than the depth. Wilcoxon rank sum tests with FDR correction were used to compare relative abundances of V, D and J genes between the groups. In the blinded duplicates, the intraclass correlation was 95.6% for TCR richness and averaged about 80% across 66 gene segments. TCRdb carries this immuneACCESS record with in-frame sequences only. Its versions omit some clonotypes, under half of them owing to an unresolved V gene in the studies checked, with the rest unexplained. The D gene and trimming were derived from the DNA, and the V and J assignments and clone size from that table. This sample's table carries approximately 26,000 clones. Over 8.5% of the sample is held by the ten biggest clonotypes.

Sequenced input: blood buffy coat. This TCR came from a woman between 18 and 70 years old with a cervical HPV16 infection that either progressed to CIN3+ or cleared (not recorded which). This chain joins TRBV6-2 or TRBV6-3 to TRBJ2-4, and perhaps TRBD1 as D gene, on 5 matching bases. The part of the CDR3 DNA that was read is TGTGCCAGCAGGTCAGGGGCCAAAAACATT. It translates as CASRSGAKNI. The entire CDR3 reads CASRSGAKNIQYF.